This paragraph reports one T cell receptor (beta chain). This entry comes from a study of blood T cell repertoires in COVID-19. About the research overall: The samples span acute and convalescent COVID-19 from the United States, Italy and Spain. Sources were T cells, B-cell-depleted T cells, or PBMCs; the material itself was cDNA or gDNA.

The authors' processing: Reference gene primer amplification gave nucleated cell count estimates. The method was immunoSEQ multiplex PCR; TCRdb's version includes in-frame clones alone and lacks a portion of them. Clone size and the V and J calls come from that table; the DNA yielded D and trimming. The table lists fewer than 300,000 clones, about 89% of them singletons, with about 9.2% in the top ten. This CDR3 is built from 12 residues. V dropped 0 bases and J dropped 6 bases, with 4 bases sitting between them. In germline, CDR1 is LGHDT, CDR2 YNNKEL (reference sequence). Sequenced: peripheral blood. This clonotype was sampled from a middle-aged man who had recovered from COVID-19. The chain combines TRBV3-1 (or the pseudogene TRBV3-2) with TRBJ2-3; D not certain. Here the CDR3 reads CASSQDLDTQYF. DNA for the CDR3: TGTGCCAGCAGCCAAGATCTGGATACGCAGTATTTT.